This T cell receptor (beta chain) stems from a study of control samples from healthy donors and cancer patients. CDR1 and CDR2 (germline): LNHDA, SQIVND (reference sequence). This CDR3 comprises 14 residues. V was pared by 6 bases and J by 3 bases, with 5 bases of the junction left unmatched. The protocol was immunoSEQ multiplex PCR, while the TCRdb copy is restricted to in-frame clones and leaves out a portion. The profile shows about 97,000 clones, about 89% of them singletons. Sample: blood. The receptor's source is a man aged 30-40 years in good health. This sequence joins TRBV19 and TRBJ2-3; 8 bases are a match to TRBD1. CDR3 in amino acids: CASRAGGETDTQYF. The CDR3 bases are TGTGCCAGTAGGGCAGGGGGCGAGACAGATACGCAGTATTTT.